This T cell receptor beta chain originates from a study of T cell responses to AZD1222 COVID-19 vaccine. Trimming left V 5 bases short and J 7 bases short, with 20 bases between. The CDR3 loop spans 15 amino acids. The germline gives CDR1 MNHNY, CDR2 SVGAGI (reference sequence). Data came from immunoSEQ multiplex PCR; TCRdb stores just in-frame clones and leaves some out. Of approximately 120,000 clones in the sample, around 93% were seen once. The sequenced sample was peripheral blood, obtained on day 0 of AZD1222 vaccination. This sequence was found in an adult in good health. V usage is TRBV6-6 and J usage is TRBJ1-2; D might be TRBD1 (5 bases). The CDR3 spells CASSPNGALMSGYTF. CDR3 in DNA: TGTGCCAGCAGTCCCAACGGGGCTTTGATGAGTGGCTACACCTTC.